The entry below describes one T cell receptor (beta chain). The V end lost 3 bases, the J end lost 1 base, and 15 bases lay between the germline ends. CDR3 length equals 16 residues. Germline CDR1 reads KGHSH; CDR2 reads LQKENI. This entry is derived from a study of T cell changes during pregnancy in multiple sclerosis. The table came from immunoSEQ multiplex PCR; TCRdb's copy has only in-frame clones and leaves some out. This table has 50,000 to 60,000 clones, about 90% appearing once. V gene TRBV18 combines with J gene TRBJ1-2, with D unresolved. This clonotype was obtained from a female donor with multiple sclerosis, enrolled in a pregnancy study. The material sequenced was CD4+ T cells from peripheral blood mononuclear cells, taken in the first trimester of pregnancy. CDR3 in DNA: TGTGCCAGCTCACCCATGCGGGGTCTGAATAACTATGGCTACACCTTC. Translated: CASSPMRGLNNYGYTF.